This T cell receptor (beta chain) appears in the sequencing data of a study of OX40 agonist ivuxolimab in advanced cancers. About the study: Each patient was given ivuxolimab into a vein every 2 weeks, at 0.01 to 10 mg/kg. At approximately 80% male, the cohort had a mean age of about 60 years, ranging from roughly 20 to 80.

Losses at the gene ends were 5 bases for V and 0 bases for J; bases not matched to a gene: 12. Per the germline V gene, CDR1 is SGHTA and CDR2 is FQGNSA. The CDR3 extends over 19 amino acids. TCRdb keeps only in-frame clones here, not all; method: immunoSEQ multiplex PCR. The table shows approximately 53,000 clones, with 90% to 95% occurring only once. With respect to this clone: No antigen is known for it.

Systemic immunosuppression or autoimmune disease history was grounds to exclude patients. Study results and caveats: Specificity for antigen went undetermined in the expanded peripheral T cells.

Here the sequenced sample was CD4+ or CD8+ T cells sorted from blood, taken in a trial of the OX40 agonist ivuxolimab. The chain employs TRBV7-2 and TRBJ2-1; 11 bases are a match to TRBD2. This receptor was identified in an adult with an advanced solid tumor such as melanoma, head and neck, liver or kidney cancer. CDR3 sequence reads: CASSQGTSGTRNSYNEQFF. The CDR3 DNA reads TGTGCCAGCAGCCAAGGGACTAGCGGCACTAGGAACTCCTACAATGAGCAGTTCTTC.